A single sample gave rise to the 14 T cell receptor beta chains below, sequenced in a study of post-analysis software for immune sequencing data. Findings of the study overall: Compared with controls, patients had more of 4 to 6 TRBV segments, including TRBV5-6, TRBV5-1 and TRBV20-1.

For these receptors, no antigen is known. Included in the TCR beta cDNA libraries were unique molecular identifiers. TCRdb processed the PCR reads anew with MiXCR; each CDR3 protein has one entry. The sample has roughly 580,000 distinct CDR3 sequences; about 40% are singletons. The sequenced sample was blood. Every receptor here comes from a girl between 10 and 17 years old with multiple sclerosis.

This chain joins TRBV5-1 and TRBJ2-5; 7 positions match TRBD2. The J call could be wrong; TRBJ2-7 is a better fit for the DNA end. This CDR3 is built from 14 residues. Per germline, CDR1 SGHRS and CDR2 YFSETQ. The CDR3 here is CASSSGGVPREQYF. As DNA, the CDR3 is TGCGCCAGCAGTTCTGGGGGGGTCCCGCGCGAGCAGTACTTC.

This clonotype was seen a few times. The DNA of the CDR3 is TGCGCCAGCAGCCAGGACCTACAGCGTAGCACAGATACGCAGTATTTT. Encoded protein: CASSQDLQRSTDTQYF. The rearrangement uses TRBV4-1 and TRBJ2-3, with no clear D. Trimming cost V 3 bases and J 0 bases, with 13 bases left between them. The germline gives CDR1 MGHRA, CDR2 YSYEKL. The CDR3 is 16 amino acids.

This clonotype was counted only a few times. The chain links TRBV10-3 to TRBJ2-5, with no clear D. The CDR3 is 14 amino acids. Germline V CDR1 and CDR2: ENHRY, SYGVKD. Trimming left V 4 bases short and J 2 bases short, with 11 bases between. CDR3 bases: TGTGCCATCAGTGGTGTAACCCCTCAAGAGACCCAGTACTTC. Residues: CAISGVTPQETQYF.

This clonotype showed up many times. The CDR3: CSVQFLGAVKRPQYF. As DNA, the CDR3 is TGCAGCGTACAATTCTTGGGGGCGGTCAAGAGACCCCAGTACTTC. The rearrangement joins TRBV29-1 to TRBJ2-5, with a tentative D call TRBD1 (6 bases). Trimming cost V 6 bases and J 9 bases, with 26 bases left between them. This CDR3 has 15 residues. The germline gives CDR1 SQVTM, CDR2 ANQGSEA.

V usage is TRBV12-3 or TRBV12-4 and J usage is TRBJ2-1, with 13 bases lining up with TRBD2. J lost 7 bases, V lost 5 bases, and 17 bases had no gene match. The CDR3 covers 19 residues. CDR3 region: CASSQLGLAGLSWRNEQFF. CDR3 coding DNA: TGTGCCAGCAGTCAACTGGGACTAGCGGGACTATCATGGAGGAATGAGCAGTTCTTC.

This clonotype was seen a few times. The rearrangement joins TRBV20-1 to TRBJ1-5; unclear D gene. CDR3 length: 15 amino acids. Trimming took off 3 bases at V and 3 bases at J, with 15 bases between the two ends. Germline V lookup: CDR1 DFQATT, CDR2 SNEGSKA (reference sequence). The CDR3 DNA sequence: TGCAGTGCTAGCTTCAAGGCAGGTATCAATCAGCCCCAGCATTTT. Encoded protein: CSASFKAGINQPQHF.

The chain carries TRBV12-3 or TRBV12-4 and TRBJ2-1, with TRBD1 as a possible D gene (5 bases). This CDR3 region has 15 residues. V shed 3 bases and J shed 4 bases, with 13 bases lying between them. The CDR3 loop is CASSLGLGVYNEQFF. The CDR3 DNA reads TGTGCCAGCAGTTTGGGCCTAGGGGTGTACAATGAGCAGTTCTTC.

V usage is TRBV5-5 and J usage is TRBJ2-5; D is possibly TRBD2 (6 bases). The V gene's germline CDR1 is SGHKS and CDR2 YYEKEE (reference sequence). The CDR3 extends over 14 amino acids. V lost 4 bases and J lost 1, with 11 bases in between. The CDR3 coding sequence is TGTGCCAGCAGCGAATCAGCGGGCCAAGAGACCCAGTACTTC. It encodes CASSESAGQETQYF. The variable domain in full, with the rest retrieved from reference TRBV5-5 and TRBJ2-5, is DAGVTQSPTHLIKTRGQQVTLRCSPISGHKSVSWYQQVLGQGPQFIFQYYEKEERGRGNFPDRFSARQFPNYSSELNVNALLLGDSALYLCASSESAGQETQYFGPGTRLLVL.

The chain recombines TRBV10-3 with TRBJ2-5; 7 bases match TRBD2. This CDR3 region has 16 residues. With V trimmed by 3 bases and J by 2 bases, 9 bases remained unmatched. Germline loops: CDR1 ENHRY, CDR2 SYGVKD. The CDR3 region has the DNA TGTGCCATCAGTGACCAGGCTAGCGGAACTCAAGAGACCCAGTACTTC. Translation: CAISDQASGTQETQYF.

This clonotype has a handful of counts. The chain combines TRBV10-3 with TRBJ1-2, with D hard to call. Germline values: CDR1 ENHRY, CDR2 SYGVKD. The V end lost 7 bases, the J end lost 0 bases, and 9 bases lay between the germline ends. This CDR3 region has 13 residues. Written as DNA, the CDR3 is TGTGCCATCATTAAGGGCGCTAACTATGGCTACACCTTC. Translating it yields CAIIKGANYGYTF.

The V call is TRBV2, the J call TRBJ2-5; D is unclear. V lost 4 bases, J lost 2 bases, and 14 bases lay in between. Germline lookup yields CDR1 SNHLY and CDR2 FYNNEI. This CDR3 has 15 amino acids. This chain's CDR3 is CASSGRASLQETQYF. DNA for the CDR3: TGTGCCAGCAGTGGGCGCGCTAGTTTACAAGAGACCCAGTACTTC.

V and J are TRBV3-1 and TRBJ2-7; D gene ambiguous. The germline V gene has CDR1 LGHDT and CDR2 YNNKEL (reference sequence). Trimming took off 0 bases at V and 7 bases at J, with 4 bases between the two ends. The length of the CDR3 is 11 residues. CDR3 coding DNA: TGTGCCAGCAGCCAAGATAAGGAGCAGTACTTC. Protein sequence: CASSQDKEQYF.

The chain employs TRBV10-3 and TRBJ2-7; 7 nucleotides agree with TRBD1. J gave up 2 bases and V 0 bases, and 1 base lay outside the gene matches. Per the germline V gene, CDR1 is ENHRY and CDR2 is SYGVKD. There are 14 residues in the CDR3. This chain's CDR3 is CAISESTGPYEQYF. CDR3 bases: TGTGCCATCAGTGAGTCGACAGGGCCCTACGAGCAGTACTTC.

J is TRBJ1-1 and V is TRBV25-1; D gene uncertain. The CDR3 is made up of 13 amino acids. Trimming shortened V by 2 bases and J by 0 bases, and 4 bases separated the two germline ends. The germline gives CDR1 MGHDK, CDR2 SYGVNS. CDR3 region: CASSERVNTEAFF. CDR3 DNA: TGTGCCAGCAGTGAAAGGGTGAACACTGAAGCTTTCTTT. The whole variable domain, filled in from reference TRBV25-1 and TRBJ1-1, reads EADIYQTPRYLVIGTGKKITLECSQTMGHDKMYWYQQDPGMELHLIHYSYGVNSTEKGDLSSESTVSRIRTEHFPLTLESARPSHTSQYLCASSERVNTEAFFGQGTRLTVV.